Sequencing of this T cell receptor beta chain was carried out in a study of blood T cell repertoires in COVID-19. V was trimmed by 3 bases and J by 4 bases, leaving 5 bases between them. Per germline, CDR1 SGHDT and CDR2 YYEEEE. The CDR3 has 13 residues. Profiling relied on immunoSEQ multiplex PCR, and the TCRdb table lists in-frame clones only, not all of them. In the table there are 300,000 to 350,000 clones, almost 90% of which are singletons. Enrollees, roughly 18 to 90 years old, lived in approximately 25 US areas. This receptor was taken from a woman aged 18-29 years with acute COVID-19. The gene calls are TRBV5-6 and TRBJ1-6, with unresolved D. Sequencing used PBMCs or T cells enriched from blood (not recorded which). The CDR3 spells CASSSGYNSPLHF. CDR3 sequence (DNA): TGTGCCAGCAGCTCCGGGTATAATTCACCCCTCCACTTT.